Included here is one T cell receptor beta chain sequence, with context. Antigen: not known. A read error is possible here, since a much larger clone lies one base away. These data belong to a study of regulatory T cells in long-lasting Graves disease. Findings and limits, study-wide: TRBV28, TRBJ1-2 and TRBJ2-5 were favored in persistent disease.

Time point noted: newly diagnosed GD, antithyroid drugs for less than 3 months. From PBMCs, RNA was extracted and then used to make the TCR library. Germline CDR1 KGHSH, CDR2 LQKENI. Trimming took off 3 bases at V and 7 bases at J, with 15 bases between the two ends. This CDR3 comprises 14 residues. In building TCR beta libraries, iRepertoire HTBI primers were used together with Arm-PCR of CDR3 regions. TCRdb re-analysed the multiplex PCR reads in MiXCR, keeping a single row per CDR3 protein. The sample has approximately 460,000 distinct CDR3 sequences, about a sixth seen once. This sample also belongs to another study, concerning T cells in Graves' hyperthyroidism and ophthalmopathy.

The rearrangement joins TRBV18 to TRBJ2-5, with D tentatively TRBD1 (6 bases). The sequence was obtained from a woman in her twenties or thirties with Graves disease. The sequences come from peripheral blood mononuclear cells (PBMCs), collected at new diagnosis, from a patient treated with antithyroid drugs. The CDR3 region has the DNA TGTGCCAGCTCACCGCAGGGGTTTCGTGTGACCCAGTACTTC. This sequence encodes CASSPQGFRVTQYF.